This record covers a single T cell receptor beta chain. The primer mix had 60 Vbeta and 13 Jbeta primers. Measured with immunoSEQ multiplex PCR; TCRdb has only the in-frame clones, and not every one. The repertoire holds 140,000 to 150,000 clones, roughly 79% seen once, with about 1.7% in the top ten. The record originates from a study of cytomegalovirus exposure and HLA in healthy donors. V was clipped by 3 bases and J by 5 bases; unmatched bases: 4. Germline V gene data show CDR1 as MNHNS and CDR2 as SASEGT. The length of the CDR3 is 15 residues. The sequence came from a woman aged 25-40 years in good health and CMV-seronegative. Sequencing input: PBMCs. This chain joins TRBV6-1 and TRBJ2-5; TRBD2 matches 12 bases. This chain's CDR3 is CASSDLAGGQETQYF. The CDR3 region has the DNA TGTGCCAGCAGTGACCTAGCGGGGGGGCAGGAGACCCAGTACTTC.